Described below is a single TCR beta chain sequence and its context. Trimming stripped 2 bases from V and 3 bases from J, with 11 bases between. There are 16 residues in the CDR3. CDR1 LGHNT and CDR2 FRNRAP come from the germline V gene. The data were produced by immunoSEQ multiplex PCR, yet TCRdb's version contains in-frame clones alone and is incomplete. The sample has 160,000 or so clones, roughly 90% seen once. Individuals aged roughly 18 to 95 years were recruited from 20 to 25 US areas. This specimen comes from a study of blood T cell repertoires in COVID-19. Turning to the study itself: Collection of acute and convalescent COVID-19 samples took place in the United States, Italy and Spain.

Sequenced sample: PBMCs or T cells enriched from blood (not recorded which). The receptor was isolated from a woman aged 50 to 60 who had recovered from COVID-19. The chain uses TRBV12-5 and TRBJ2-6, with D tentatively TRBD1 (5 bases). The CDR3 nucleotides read TGTGCTAGTGGTTTGCCCACAGGTGATGGGGCCAACGTCCTGACTTTC. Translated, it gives CASGLPTGDGANVLTF.